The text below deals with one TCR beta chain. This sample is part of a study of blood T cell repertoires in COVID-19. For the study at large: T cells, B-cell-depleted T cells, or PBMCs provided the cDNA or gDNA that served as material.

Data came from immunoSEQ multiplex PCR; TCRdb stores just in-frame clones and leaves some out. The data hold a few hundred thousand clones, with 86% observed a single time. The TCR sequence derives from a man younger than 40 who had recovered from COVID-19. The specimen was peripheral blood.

In DNA form, the CDR3 reads TGCAGCGTTGGAGTGGGGCGCGCTGGAAACACCATATATTTT. Translating gives CSVGVGRAGNTIYF. The rearrangement links TRBV29-1 to TRBJ1-3; possibly TRBD1 for D (5 bases). The CDR3 is 14 amino acids. V dropped 4 bases and J dropped 2 bases, with 12 bases sitting between them. Germline V gene data show CDR1 as SQVTM and CDR2 as ANQGSEA.